The clone carrying this T cell receptor (beta chain) occurred once. Data came from immunoSEQ multiplex PCR; TCRdb stores just in-frame clones and leaves some out. This table has around 60,000 clones, about 89% appearing once. The data belong to a study of T cell changes during pregnancy in multiple sclerosis. Germline values: CDR1 SGHTA, CDR2 FQGNSA. The trim removed 3 bases at V and 2 bases at J, leaving 4 bases unmatched. CDR3 length equals 14 residues. The chain is built from TRBV7-2 and TRBJ2-7, with 7 bases fitting TRBD2. The source was CD4+ T cells from peripheral blood mononuclear cells, collected after pregnancy. The clonotype was recovered from a female donor in good health, enrolled as a control in a pregnancy study. CDR3 nucleotides: TGTGCCAGCAGCTTTAGCGCGGGGGCCTACGAGCAGTACTTC. It codes for CASSFSAGAYEQYF.